This T cell receptor beta chain was sequenced in a study of CD8+ T cells in alopecia areata. Study summary: At a dose of 5 to 10 mg twice daily, oral tofacitinib was given to treated patients.

Study conclusions and caveats: Higher clonality and more expanded CD8+ clones appeared in lesional than normal scalp. Scalp samples also yield sequences of resident alphabeta T cells from normal skin.

With 5 bases removed from V and 5 bases from J, the gap between germline ends came to 9 bases. The CDR3 contains 12 residues. The V gene's germline CDR1 is SGHTA and CDR2 FQGNSA. Sequencing templates came from extracted RNA that was reverse transcribed into cDNA. Data came from immunoSEQ multiplex PCR; TCRdb stores just in-frame clones and leaves some out. In the table there are 200,000 to 250,000 clones, around three fifths of which are singletons. With regard to this clone: Its antigen is undetermined.

The chain couples TRBV7-2 to TRBJ2-5; D gene unclear. Here the sequenced sample was CD4+ T cells sorted from blood, taken at week 0. This sequence originates from a human donor with alopecia areata. CDR3 coding DNA: TGTGCCAGCAGCCCGATCGGGGAGACCCAGTACTTC. Amino acids: CASSPIGETQYF.